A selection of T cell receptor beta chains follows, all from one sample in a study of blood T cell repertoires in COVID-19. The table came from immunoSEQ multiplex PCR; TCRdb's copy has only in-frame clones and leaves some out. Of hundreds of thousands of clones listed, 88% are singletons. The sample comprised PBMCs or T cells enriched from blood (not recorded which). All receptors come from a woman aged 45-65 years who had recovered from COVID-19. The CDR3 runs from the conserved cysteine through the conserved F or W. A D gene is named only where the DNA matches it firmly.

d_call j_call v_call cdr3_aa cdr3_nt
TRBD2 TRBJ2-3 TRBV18 CASSPPPSGKSTDTQYF TGTGCCAGCTCACCACCCCCTAGCGGAAAAAGCACAGATACGCAGTATTTT
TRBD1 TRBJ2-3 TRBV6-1 CASSERTGPDTQYF TGTGCCAGCAGTGAACGGACAGGGCCAGATACGCAGTATTTT
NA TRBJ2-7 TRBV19 CASSIEGGGAQYF TGTGCCAGTAGTATAGAGGGCGGCGGGGCGCAGTACTTC
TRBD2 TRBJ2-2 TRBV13 CASSLKRGLVGELFF TGTGCCAGCAGCTTAAAACGGGGACTAGTAGGGGAGCTGTTTTTT
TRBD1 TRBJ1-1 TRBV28 CASSFRGRVEAFF TGTGCCAGCAGTTTCAGGGGGCGCGTTGAAGCTTTCTTT
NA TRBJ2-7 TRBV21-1 CASSKGGSGRYEQYF TGTGCCAGCAGCAAAGGAGGTAGCGGGAGATACGAGCAGTACTTC
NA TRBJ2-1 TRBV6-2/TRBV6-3 CASSGRDLLGREQFF TGTGCCAGCAGTGGCCGGGACTTGCTGGGTCGTGAGCAGTTCTTC
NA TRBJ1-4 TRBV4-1 CASAPGTLNEKLFF TGCGCCAGCGCCCCCGGGACACTTAATGAAAAACTGTTTTTT
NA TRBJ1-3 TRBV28 CASGLGGSGNTIYF TGTGCCAGCGGATTGGGGGGTTCTGGAAACACCATATATTTT
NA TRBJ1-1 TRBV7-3 CASSPYFESGSPEAFF TGTGCCAGCAGCCCTTACTTTGAGTCCGGGTCCCCTGAAGCTTTCTTT